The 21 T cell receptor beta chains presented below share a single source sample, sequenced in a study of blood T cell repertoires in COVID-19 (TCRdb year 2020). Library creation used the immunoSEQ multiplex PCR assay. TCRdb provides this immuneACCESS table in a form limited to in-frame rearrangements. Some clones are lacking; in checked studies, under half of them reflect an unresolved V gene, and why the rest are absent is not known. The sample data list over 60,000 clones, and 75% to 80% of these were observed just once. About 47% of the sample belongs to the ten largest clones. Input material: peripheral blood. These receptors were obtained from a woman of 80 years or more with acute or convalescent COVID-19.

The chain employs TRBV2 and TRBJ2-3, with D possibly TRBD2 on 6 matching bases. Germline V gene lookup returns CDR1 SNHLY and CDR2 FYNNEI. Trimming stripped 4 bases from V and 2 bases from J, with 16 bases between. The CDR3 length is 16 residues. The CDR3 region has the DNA TGTGCCAGCAGTGTCTTTGGCGCGGGAAACACAGATACGCAGTATTTT. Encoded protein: CASSVFGAGNTDTQYF.

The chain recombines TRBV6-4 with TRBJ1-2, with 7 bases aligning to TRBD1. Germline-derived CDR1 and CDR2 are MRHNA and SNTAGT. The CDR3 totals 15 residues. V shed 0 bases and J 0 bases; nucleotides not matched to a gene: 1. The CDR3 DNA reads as TGTGCCAGCAGTGACTCAGGGGGCGCTAACTATGGCTACACCTTC. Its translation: CASSDSGGANYGYTF.

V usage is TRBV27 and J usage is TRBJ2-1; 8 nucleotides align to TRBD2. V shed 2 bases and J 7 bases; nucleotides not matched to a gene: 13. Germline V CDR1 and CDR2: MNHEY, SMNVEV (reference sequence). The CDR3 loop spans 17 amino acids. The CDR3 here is CASSLRSSGTLRNEQFF. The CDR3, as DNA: TGTGCCAGCAGTTTAAGGAGTAGCGGGACACTCCGTAATGAGCAGTTCTTC.

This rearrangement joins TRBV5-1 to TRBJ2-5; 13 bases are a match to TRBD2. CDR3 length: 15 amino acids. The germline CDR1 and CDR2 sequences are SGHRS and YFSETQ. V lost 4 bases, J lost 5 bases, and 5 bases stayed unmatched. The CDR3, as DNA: TGCGCCAGCAGCCCGGGACTAGCGGGATGGGAGACCCAGTACTTC. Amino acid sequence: CASSPGLAGWETQYF.

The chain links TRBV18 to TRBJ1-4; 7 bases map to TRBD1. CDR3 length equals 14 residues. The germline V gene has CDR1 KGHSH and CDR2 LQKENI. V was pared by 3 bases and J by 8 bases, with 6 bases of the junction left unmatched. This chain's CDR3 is CASSPGQVGEKLFF. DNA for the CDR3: TGTGCCAGCTCACCCGGACAGGTGGGAGAAAAACTGTTTTTT.

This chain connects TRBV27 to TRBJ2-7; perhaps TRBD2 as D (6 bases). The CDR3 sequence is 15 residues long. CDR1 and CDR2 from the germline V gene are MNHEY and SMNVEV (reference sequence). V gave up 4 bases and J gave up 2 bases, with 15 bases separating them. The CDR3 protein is CASSSPRRATYEQYF. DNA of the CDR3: TGTGCCAGCAGTTCCCCGCGGAGGGCAACCTACGAGCAGTACTTC.

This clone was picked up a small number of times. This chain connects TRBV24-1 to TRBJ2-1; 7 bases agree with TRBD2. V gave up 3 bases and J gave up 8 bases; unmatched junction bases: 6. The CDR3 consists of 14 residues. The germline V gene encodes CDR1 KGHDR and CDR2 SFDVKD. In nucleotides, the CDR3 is TGTGCCACCAGTGATCCCGGACTAGGCGATGAGCAGTTCTTC. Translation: CATSDPGLGDEQFF.

The CDR3 DNA reads as TGTGCCAGCAGCTCCTCTAGCGCATCGTCGGAGCAGTTCTTC. Translated, it gives CASSSSSASSEQFF. The chain combines TRBV7-6 with TRBJ2-1; D is perhaps TRBD2 (6 bases). This CDR3 is built from 14 residues. Germline CDR1 and CDR2: SGHVS and FNYEAQ. Trimming took off 4 bases at V and 10 bases at J, with 17 bases between the two ends.

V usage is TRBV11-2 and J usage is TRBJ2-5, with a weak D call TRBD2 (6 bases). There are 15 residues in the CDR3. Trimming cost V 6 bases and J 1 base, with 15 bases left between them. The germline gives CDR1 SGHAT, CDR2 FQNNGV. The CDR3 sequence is CASSPWGRPQETQYF. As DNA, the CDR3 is TGTGCCAGCAGTCCGTGGGGGAGGCCCCAAGAGACCCAGTACTTC.

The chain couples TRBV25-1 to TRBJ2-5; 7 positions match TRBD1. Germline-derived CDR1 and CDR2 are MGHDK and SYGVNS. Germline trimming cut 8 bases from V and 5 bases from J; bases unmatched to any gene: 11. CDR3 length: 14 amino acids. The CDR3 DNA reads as TGTGCCAGCTCACTAGGGGGCGTGTGGGAGACCCAGTACTTC. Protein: CASSLGGVWETQYF.

Written as DNA, the CDR3 is TGCGCCACGGAACAGGGGGCGGTAACTGAAGCTTTCTTT. Translation gives CATEQGAVTEAFF. The chain employs TRBV10-2 and TRBJ1-1; 9 bases are a match to TRBD1. Germline V lookup: CDR1 WSHSY, CDR2 SAAADI. The V segment lost 10 bases and the J segment 5 bases; nucleotides outside the gene matches: 8. This CDR3 spans 13 amino acids.

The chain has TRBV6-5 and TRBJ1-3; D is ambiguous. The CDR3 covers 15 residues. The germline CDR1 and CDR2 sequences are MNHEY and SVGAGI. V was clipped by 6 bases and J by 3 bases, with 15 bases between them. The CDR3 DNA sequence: TGTGCCAGCAGCCTCGTTTCCTCGGGTGGAAACACCATATATTTT. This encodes CASSLVSSGGNTIYF.

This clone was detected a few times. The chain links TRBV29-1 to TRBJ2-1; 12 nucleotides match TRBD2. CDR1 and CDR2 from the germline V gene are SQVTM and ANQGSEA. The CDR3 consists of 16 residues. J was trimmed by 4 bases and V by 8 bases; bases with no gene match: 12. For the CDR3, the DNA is TGCAGCCTCAGACTAGCGGGAGTACGTGGTTACAATGAGCAGTTCTTC. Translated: CSLRLAGVRGYNEQFF.

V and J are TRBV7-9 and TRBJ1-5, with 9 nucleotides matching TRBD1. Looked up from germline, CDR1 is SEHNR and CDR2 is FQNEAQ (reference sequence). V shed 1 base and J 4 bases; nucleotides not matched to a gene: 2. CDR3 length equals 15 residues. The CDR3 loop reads CASSLGTGVNQPQHF. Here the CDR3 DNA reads TGTGCCAGCAGCTTAGGGACAGGGGTTAATCAGCCCCAGCATTTT.

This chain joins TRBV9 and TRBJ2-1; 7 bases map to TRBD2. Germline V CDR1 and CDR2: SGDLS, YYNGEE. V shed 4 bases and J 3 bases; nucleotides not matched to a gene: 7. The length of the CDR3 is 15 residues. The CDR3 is CASSPGTTSYNEQFF. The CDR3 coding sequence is TGTGCCAGCAGCCCTGGGACTACTAGCTACAATGAGCAGTTCTTC.

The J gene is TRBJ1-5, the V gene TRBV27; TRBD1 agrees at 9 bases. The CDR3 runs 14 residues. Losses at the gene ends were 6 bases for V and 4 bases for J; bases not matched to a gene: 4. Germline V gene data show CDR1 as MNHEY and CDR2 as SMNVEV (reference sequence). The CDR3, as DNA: TGTGCCAGCAGGCCGGGACAGGGAAATCAGCCCCAGCATTTT. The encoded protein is CASRPGQGNQPQHF.

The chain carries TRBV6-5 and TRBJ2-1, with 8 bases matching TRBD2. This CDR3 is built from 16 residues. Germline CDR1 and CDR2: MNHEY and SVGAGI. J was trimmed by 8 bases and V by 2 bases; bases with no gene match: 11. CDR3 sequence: CASSYTRAGEGDEQFF. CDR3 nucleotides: TGTGCCAGCAGTTACACCCGAGCGGGAGAGGGGGATGAGCAGTTCTTC.

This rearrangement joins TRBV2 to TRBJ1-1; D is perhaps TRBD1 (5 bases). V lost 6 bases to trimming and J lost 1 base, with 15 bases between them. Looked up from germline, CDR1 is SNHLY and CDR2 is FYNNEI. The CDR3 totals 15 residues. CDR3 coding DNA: TGTGCCAGCAGCGGAACGGGACTCCAGAACACTGAAGCTTTCTTT. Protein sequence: CASSGTGLQNTEAFF.

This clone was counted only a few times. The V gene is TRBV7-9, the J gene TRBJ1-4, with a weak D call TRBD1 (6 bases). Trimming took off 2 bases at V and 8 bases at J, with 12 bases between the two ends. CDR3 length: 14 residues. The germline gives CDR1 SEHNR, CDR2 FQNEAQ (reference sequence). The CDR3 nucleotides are TGTGCCAGCAGCTTAAAGGGGGTAGGGGAAAAACTGTTTTTT. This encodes CASSLKGVGEKLFF.

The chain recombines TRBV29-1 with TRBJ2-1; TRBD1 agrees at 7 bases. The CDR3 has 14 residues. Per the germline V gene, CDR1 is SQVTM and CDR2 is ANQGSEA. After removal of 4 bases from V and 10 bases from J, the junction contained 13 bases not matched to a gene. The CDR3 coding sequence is TGCAGCGTTGCATCCTCGGGACAGAAGAGGGAGCAGTTCTTC. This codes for CSVASSGQKREQFF.

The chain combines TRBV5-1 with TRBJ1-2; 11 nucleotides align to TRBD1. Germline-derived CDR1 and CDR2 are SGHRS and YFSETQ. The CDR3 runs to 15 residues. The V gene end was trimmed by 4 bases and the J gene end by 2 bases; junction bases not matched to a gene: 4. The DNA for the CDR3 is TGCGCCAGCAGCGGACAGGGGGCTTTCAACTATGGCTACACCTTC. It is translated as CASSGQGAFNYGYTF.